The T cell receptor beta chain described here comes from a study of immune heterogeneity within non-small cell lung tumors. Findings of the study overall: Clonality of local T cells correlated moderately but significantly with local tumor mutational burden (R about 0.34).

As template, the study used bulk tumor genomic DNA at roughly 600 ng per sample. Taken during surgery, several biopsies per primary tumor were spaced as far apart as possible within the tumor mass. Their non-small cell lung cancer was newly diagnosed and untreated, and the patients underwent curative surgery. Multiplex PCR relied on 32 V and 13 J primers to amplify TCR beta CDR3. TCRdb called the multiplex PCR reads again in MiXCR, with one record for every CDR3 protein. The top ten clones hold under 5% of a sample with over 30,000 distinct CDR3 sequences, approximately 30% of them seen once. Germline assignment: CDR1 DFQATT and CDR2 SNEGSKA (reference sequence). V was pared by 3 bases and J by 4 bases, with 15 bases between. This CDR3 has 14 amino acids. With regard to this clonotype: The antigen is undetermined.

The sequence came from a man aged 40-55 years with non-small cell lung cancer. Sequencing was carried out using lung tumor tissue. V and J are TRBV20-1 and TRBJ1-2; TRBD1 is a possible D gene (5 bases). CDR3 DNA sequence: TGCAGTGCTAGTTGGGGGGTCAAGGGCTATGGCTACACCTTC. Protein product: CSASWGVKGYGYTF.